This T cell receptor (beta chain) was sequenced for a study of cytomegalovirus exposure and HLA in healthy donors. Study-level results: Investigators reported approximately 170 TCR beta chains as tied to cytomegalovirus. 87-base-pair reads could not separate some V segments, including TRBV6-2 and TRBV6-3. No immune exposure information besides CMV serostatus was available.

The PCR had 60 Vbeta and 13 Jbeta primers. Per the original data handling: A later analysis tallied approximately 87 million unique TCR beta chains, some 12 million of them shared. The method was immunoSEQ multiplex PCR; TCRdb's version includes in-frame clones alone and lacks a portion of them. Clone size and V and J calls were adopted from that table, with D and trimming inferred from the DNA. This sample lists more than 50,000 clones; its ten largest clones have approximately 10%. As regards this clone: No antigen is known for it.

Germline V gives CDR1 MNHEY, CDR2 SMNVEV (reference sequence). The CDR3 loop spans 14 amino acids. The V gene lost 10 bases and the J gene lost 1 base, with 14 bases spanning the gap. This TCR was recovered from a man aged 45-65 years in good health and CMV-seropositive. The source material was PBMCs. The chain joins TRBV27 to TRBJ1-5; D unclear. In DNA form, the CDR3 reads TGTGCCACCCAGGCTAGCGGAAGCAATCAGCCCCAGCATTTT. As protein: CATQASGSNQPQHF.